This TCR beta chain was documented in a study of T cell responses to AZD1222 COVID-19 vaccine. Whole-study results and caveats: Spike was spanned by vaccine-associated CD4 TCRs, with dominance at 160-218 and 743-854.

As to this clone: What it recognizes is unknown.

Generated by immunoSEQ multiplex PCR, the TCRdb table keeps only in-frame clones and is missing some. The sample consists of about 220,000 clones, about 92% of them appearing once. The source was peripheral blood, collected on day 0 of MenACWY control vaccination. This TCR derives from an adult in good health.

The CDR3 coding sequence is TGTGCCAGCGTTAGTACAGGGAGCTCCTATAATTCACCCCTCCACTTT. This gives the protein CASVSTGSSYNSPLHF. The chain employs TRBV27 and TRBJ1-6, with D possibly being TRBD1 (6 bases). The CDR3 is 16 amino acids. Between the trimmed V and J ends, which lost 8 bases and 0 bases, there was a span of 14 bases. The germline V gene encodes CDR1 MNHEY and CDR2 SMNVEV (reference sequence).